This T cell receptor (beta chain) came from a study of early T cells in non-severe SARS-CoV-2 infection. General study results and limits: Anti-spike CD8 responses were favored in VDJdb matching, and private and CD4 specificities were missed.

The CDR3 loop spans 15 amino acids. Trimming stripped 1 base from V and 8 bases from J, with 12 bases between. Each cDNA molecule carried a unique molecular identifier. MiXCR, applied by TCRdb to the 5' RACE reads, yields one record per CDR3 protein. The sample contains 56,000 or so distinct CDR3 sequences, 8% to 9% of which appear only once. In this sample, this clonotype turned up a few times. As yet, its antigen is unknown. The source material was whole blood. The TCR comes from an adult who was a healthcare worker with PCR-confirmed SARS-CoV-2 infection or an uninfected control (not recorded which). The chain uses TRBV12-3 or TRBV12-4 and TRBJ1-6; D possibly corresponds to TRBD1 (5 bases). CDR3 sequence (DNA): TGTGCCAGCAGTTTAGATAATCGGGGGTATTCACCCCTCCACTTT. The encoded protein is CASSLDNRGYSPLHF.